These T cell receptor beta chains were read from a single sample in a study of monozygotic twins with inflammatory bowel disease. TCRdb reprocessed the 5' RACE reads and reports one entry per CDR3 protein, with no DNA. Recorded for this sample: around 220,000 distinct CDR3 sequences. Material for sequencing was blood. These receptors originate from a human donor with ulcerative colitis or Crohn's disease, or a healthy co-twin of an affected twin (not recorded which). CDR3s include the opening cysteine and the closing phenylalanine or tryptophan.

j_call v_call cdr3_aa
TRBJ1-6 TRBV2 CASRGQGYNSPLHF
TRBJ1-4 TRBV7-2 CASSWDSATNEKLFF
TRBJ1-2 TRBV18 CASSPPARGANGYTF
TRBJ2-5 TRBV7-2 CASRLGLMGETQYF
TRBJ2-7 TRBV20-1 CSAPSGSEQYF
TRBJ2-1 TRBV20-1 CSARDGGGDPYNEQFF
TRBJ1-3 TRBV18 CASSPWGSSGNTIYF
TRBJ1-1 TRBV29-1 CSVETPYGDTEAFF
TRBJ1-1 TRBV7-2 CASSLVGGSGTEAFF
TRBJ2-1 TRBV29-1 CSVEDHLAGNEQFF
TRBJ1-2 TRBV3-1 CASSRVADYGYTF
TRBJ1-1 TRBV30 CAWTYTRTGGAFF
TRBJ2-4 TRBV19 CASSVGTGSKNIQYF
TRBJ1-6 TRBV5-1 CASSGGGPPLHF
TRBJ2-7 TRBV18 CASSPTGTYYEQYF
TRBJ2-1 TRBV6-1 CASSPGVGYNEQFF
TRBJ2-2 TRBV12-3/TRBV12-4 CASLDRESYTGELFF
TRBJ2-2 TRBV18 CASSPYQGFGELFF
TRBJ2-3 TRBV6-5 CASSYAIGADTQYF
TRBJ1-6 TRBV3-1 CASSQETYSPLHF
TRBJ2-1 TRBV27 CASSLLGFTYNEQFF
TRBJ1-1 TRBV3-1 CASSRFQGDFTEAFF
TRBJ2-1 TRBV29-1 CSAMDREAYNEQFF
TRBJ2-1 TRBV5-1 CASSLGLAVSYNEQFF
TRBJ2-3 TRBV9 CASSVYDLTDTQYF
TRBJ2-5 TRBV20-1 CSARVEETQYF
TRBJ1-1 TRBV7-2 CASSFKVLSEAFF
TRBJ1-5 TRBV20-1 CSVIVDTLTSQPQHF